This TCR beta chain is drawn from a study of T cell responses to AZD1222 COVID-19 vaccine. Sequencing used immunoSEQ multiplex PCR; TCRdb keeps in-frame clones, though not all of them. The sample comprises around 150,000 clones, about 92% of which are singletons, and about 3.3% rests with the top ten. Study-wide findings and caveats: Seropositive status at baseline applied to only six AZD1222 recipients. Distributed over spike, vaccine-associated CD4 TCRs predominated at 160-218 and 743-854. Two AZD1222 administrations were followed by greater Spike-specific TCR breadth and depth.

Turning to this clone: The antigen is undetermined.

This CDR3 region has 12 residues. Trimming removed 1 base at V and 7 bases at J, with 7 bases between. Looked up from germline, CDR1 is SGHAT and CDR2 is FQNNGV. This sequence was found in an adult who received the AZD1222 COVID-19 vaccine. The gene calls are TRBV11-2 and TRBJ1-1; D may be TRBD1 (6 bases). The source material was peripheral blood, sampled 28 days after the second AZD1222 dose. The CDR3 sequence: CASSLVQGEAFF. Written as DNA, the CDR3 is TGTGCCAGCAGCTTAGTACAGGGTGAAGCTTTCTTT.